This TCR beta chain stems from a study of blood T cell repertoires in COVID-19. The study drew participants aged about 18 to 95 years from some 23 US areas. TCRdb's table, derived via immunoSEQ multiplex PCR, lists solely in-frame clones and lacks some. The data hold roughly 250,000 clones, with roughly nine tenths observed a single time. This CDR3 spans 14 amino acids. Trimming removed 6 bases from V and 6 bases from J; junction bases left unmatched: 7. The germline CDR1 and CDR2 sequences are SNHLY and FYNNEI. The chain couples TRBV2 to TRBJ1-5; TRBD1 aligns across 8 bases. The clonotype comes from a woman aged 25 to 39 with acute COVID-19. The specimen sequenced was PBMCs or T cells enriched from blood (not recorded which). CDR3 sequence (DNA): TGTGCCAGCAGAGTACAGGGGGGAAGTCAGCCCCAGCATTTT. Translating it yields CASRVQGGSQPQHF.